This T cell receptor (beta chain) was found in a study of blood T cell repertoires in COVID-19. This CDR3 has 15 amino acids. CDR1 is LNHDA, CDR2 SQIVND, per germline (reference sequence). V was trimmed by 9 bases and J by 2 bases, leaving 19 bases between them. TCRdb's copy holds only in-frame clones and misses some; the assay was immunoSEQ multiplex PCR. The sample consists of 100,000 to 140,000 clones, 60% to 85% of them appearing once. This clone was picked up a small number of times. This chain links TRBV19 with TRBJ1-2; a possible D gene is TRBD1 (6 bases). The sample was peripheral blood. The source is a man in his 70s with acute or convalescent COVID-19. Here the CDR3 reads CARGSRGAENYGYTF. The CDR3 coding sequence is TGTGCCAGGGGTTCTCGGGGGGCAGAGAACTATGGCTACACCTTC.